This TCR beta chain came from a study of spatial heterogeneity in lung cancer. The overall study: The approximately 72 donors had untreated early-stage non-small cell lung cancer. A consistent excess of beta-chain over alpha-chain sequences was detected.

Unique molecular identifiers, one per molecule, were present on every TCR cDNA molecule. TCRdb fed the 5' RACE reads into MiXCR, producing one record per CDR3 protein. The sample shows over 95,000 distinct CDR3 sequences, roughly 10% of them seen only once. Time point denoted: blood at routine non-recurrence follow-up after resection. Frozen PBMC, nontumor lung or tumor provided whole RNA, which was sequenced unsorted. CDR1 is SGHTA and CDR2 is FQGTGA in the germline V gene. The CDR3 totals 15 residues. V lost 8 bases to trimming and J lost 0 bases; unmatched junction nucleotides: 7. The source was PBMCs, collected at follow-up. The sequence came from a female donor with early-stage non-small cell lung cancer. The chain uses TRBV7-3 and TRBJ2-1; TRBD2 matches at 7 bases. In DNA, the CDR3 is TGTGCCAGCGCGGCTAGCGGAAACTCCTACAATGAGCAGTTCTTC. It specifies CASAASGNSYNEQFF.